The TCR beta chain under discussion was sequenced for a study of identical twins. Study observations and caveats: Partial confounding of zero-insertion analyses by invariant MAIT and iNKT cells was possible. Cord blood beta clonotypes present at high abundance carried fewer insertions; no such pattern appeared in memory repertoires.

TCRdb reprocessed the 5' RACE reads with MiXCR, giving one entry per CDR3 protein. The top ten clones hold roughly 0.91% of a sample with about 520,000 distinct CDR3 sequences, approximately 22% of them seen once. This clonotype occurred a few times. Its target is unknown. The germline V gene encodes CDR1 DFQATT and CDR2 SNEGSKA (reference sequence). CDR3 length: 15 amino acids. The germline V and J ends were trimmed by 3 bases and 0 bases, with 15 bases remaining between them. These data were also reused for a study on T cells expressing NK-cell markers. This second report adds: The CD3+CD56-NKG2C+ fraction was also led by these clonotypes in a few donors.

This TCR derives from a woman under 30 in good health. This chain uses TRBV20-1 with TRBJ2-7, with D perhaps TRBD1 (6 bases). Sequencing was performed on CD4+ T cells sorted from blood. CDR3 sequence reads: CSASFLGASSYEQYF. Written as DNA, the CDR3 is TGCAGTGCTAGTTTTCTGGGGGCGAGCTCCTACGAGCAGTACTTC.